The 27 T cell receptor beta chains listed next were all sequenced from one sample in a study of early T cells in non-severe SARS-CoV-2 infection. One entry per CDR3 protein, called by TCRdb with MiXCR from the 5' RACE reads. This table has 30,000 to 35,000 distinct CDR3 sequences, about 6.5% appearing once. Sequenced sample: whole blood. The receptors were gathered from an adult who was a healthcare worker with PCR-confirmed SARS-CoV-2 infection or an uninfected control (not recorded which).

V and J are TRBV2 and TRBJ2-3, with 11 bases identical to TRBD2. This CDR3 comprises 16 residues. CDR1 SNHLY and CDR2 FYNNEI come from the germline V gene. The V segment lost 4 bases and the J segment 3 bases; nucleotides outside the gene matches: 6. CDR3 DNA: TGTGCCAGCAGTGGAGGTAGCGGGGGGGCGACAGATACGCAGTATTTT. Amino acid sequence: CASSGGSGGATDTQYF.

The sample holds many counts of this clonotype. The V gene is TRBV20-1, the J gene TRBJ2-7; D tentatively fits TRBD1 or TRBD2 (6 bases each). CDR1 and CDR2 from the germline V gene are DFQATT and SNEGSKA (reference sequence). The CDR3 totals 14 residues. Trimming stripped 3 bases from V and 2 bases from J, with 14 bases between. The CDR3 nucleotides are TGCAGTGCTAGTCTCGGGGGCCGAACCTACGAGCAGTACTTC. Translated: CSASLGGRTYEQYF.

This clonotype was seen repeatedly, ten times or more. The chain uses TRBV4-3 and TRBJ2-4; D may be TRBD1 (5 bases). This CDR3 has 16 amino acids. V lost 0 bases and J 6 bases, leaving 15 bases between the germline ends. From germline, CDR1 is LGHNA and CDR2 YSLEER. The DNA for the CDR3 is TGCGCCAGCAGCCAAGATAGAAGGGGTTGGGGAAACATTCAGTACTTC. Translating gives CASSQDRRGWGNIQYF.

This clonotype was counted many times. The chain uses TRBV11-2 and TRBJ2-3; TRBD1 matches at 8 bases. V gave up 5 bases and J gave up 0 bases; unmatched junction bases: 4. This CDR3 region has 15 residues. Germline V gene lookup returns CDR1 SGHAT and CDR2 FQNNGV. CDR3 in DNA: TGTGCCAGCAGCCGGACAGGGTTCAGCACAGATACGCAGTATTTT. This translates into CASSRTGFSTDTQYF.

This clonotype was detected a few times. The V and J genes are TRBV5-4 and TRBJ2-2; 9 bases match TRBD2. This CDR3 region has 14 residues. The V segment lost 4 bases and the J segment 7 bases; nucleotides outside the gene matches: 5. From germline, CDR1 is SGHNT and CDR2 YYREEE (reference sequence). The CDR3 sequence is CASSRTSDGGELFF. In nucleotides, the CDR3 is TGTGCCAGCAGCCGGACTAGCGACGGCGGGGAGCTGTTTTTT.

This clonotype occurred a few times. This sequence joins TRBV6-1 and TRBJ2-7, with 7 positions matching TRBD1. This CDR3 spans 14 amino acids. The V segment lost 9 bases and the J segment 1 base; nucleotides outside the gene matches: 9. Germline CDR1 MNHNS, CDR2 SASEGT. CDR3 region: CASNNYRGSYEQYF. CDR3 nucleotide sequence: TGTGCCAGTAATAATTACAGGGGATCCTACGAGCAGTACTTC.

This clonotype appeared a few times. The V and J genes are TRBV20-1 and TRBJ2-7, with D unresolved. This CDR3 spans 13 amino acids. V was clipped by 1 base and J by 6 bases, with 13 bases between them. Germline assignment: CDR1 DFQATT and CDR2 SNEGSKA (reference sequence). CDR3 DNA sequence: TGCAGTGCTAGAGGTTCGGGCGATGTCGAGCAGTACTTC. Its protein is CSARGSGDVEQYF.

Ten or more counts support this clonotype. The rearrangement links TRBV4-3 to TRBJ1-2, with no clear D. There are 14 residues in the CDR3. V lost 0 bases and J lost 8, with 13 bases in between. Per germline, CDR1 LGHNA and CDR2 YSLEER. The CDR3 DNA is TGCGCCAGCAGCCAAGAGGGCAGAAGTGAAGGCTACACCTTC. Protein product: CASSQEGRSEGYTF.

This clonotype was picked up a small number of times. V gene TRBV27 combines with J gene TRBJ2-7; D may match TRBD1 or TRBD2 (6 bases each). Trimming left V 3 bases short and J 5 bases short, with 8 bases between. Germline V gene data show CDR1 as MNHEY and CDR2 as SMNVEV (reference sequence). CDR3 length: 12 residues. Written as DNA, the CDR3 is TGTGCCAGCAGTTTCCGGGGGCACGAGCAGTACTTC. It codes for CASSFRGHEQYF.

The sample holds many counts of this clonotype. The chain has TRBV20-1 and TRBJ2-5; perhaps TRBD2 as D (7 bases). Trimming removed 3 bases at V and 1 base at J, with 15 bases between. Germline CDR1 and CDR2: DFQATT and SNEGSKA (reference sequence). The CDR3 length is 15 residues. CDR3 sequence reads: CSASGSGGLQETQYF. In DNA form, the CDR3 reads TGCAGTGCTAGTGGGTCGGGGGGCCTCCAAGAGACCCAGTACTTC.

CDR3 protein: CASSLRDRGGYGYTF. The CDR3 bases are TGTGCCAGCAGTTTAAGGGACAGGGGAGGCTATGGCTACACCTTC. V is TRBV12-3 or TRBV12-4 and J is TRBJ1-2; 10 bases are a match to TRBD1. The CDR3 contains 15 residues. The junction had 4 bases not matched to a gene; V was cut back by 2 bases and J by 4 bases.

This clonotype was picked up a small number of times. The gene calls are TRBV12-3 or TRBV12-4 and TRBJ1-2; 10 nucleotides line up with TRBD1. The length of the CDR3 is 15 residues. The junction had 6 bases not matched to a gene; V was cut back by 6 bases and J by 2 bases. In nucleotides, the CDR3 is TGTGCCAGCAGGGAGACAGGGGGCGAAAACTATGGCTACACCTTC. Encoded protein: CASRETGGENYGYTF.

This clonotype was observed a few times. The chain joins TRBV5-5 to TRBJ1-4, with D tentatively TRBD1 (6 bases). CDR3 length: 16 amino acids. Trimming stripped 3 bases from V and 8 bases from J, with 20 bases between. Germline V lookup: CDR1 SGHKS, CDR2 YYEKEE (reference sequence). Written as DNA, the CDR3 is TGTGCCAGCAGCTCCGAGGCACAGGGTCGGTACGAAAAACTGTTTTTT. Encoded protein: CASSSEAQGRYEKLFF.

This clonotype was counted only a few times. J is TRBJ2-2 and V is TRBV5-6; no firm D call. The CDR3 loop spans 16 amino acids. The V end was cut by 4 bases, the J end by 4 bases, with 17 bases between. Germline V gene sequence: CDR1 SGHDT, CDR2 YYEEEE. The CDR3 reads CASSQRLVRLTGELFF. Here the CDR3 DNA reads TGTGCCAGCAGCCAACGATTGGTCAGACTCACCGGGGAGCTGTTTTTT.

This clonotype was seen repeatedly, ten times or more. The chain carries TRBV7-2 and TRBJ2-7; TRBD1 agrees at 8 bases. The CDR3 is made up of 14 amino acids. The J segment lost 2 bases and the V segment lost 2 bases, leaving 2 bases of the junction unmatched. The germline gives CDR1 SGHTA, CDR2 FQGNSA. CDR3 DNA sequence: TGTGCCAGCAGCTTAACGGACAGGGCCTACGAGCAGTACTTC. This sequence encodes CASSLTDRAYEQYF.

This clonotype is medium-sized by share. CDR3 amino acids: CSARDGGGDYNEQFF. As DNA, the CDR3 is TGCAGTGCTAGAGATGGAGGCGGAGACTACAATGAGCAGTTCTTC. The V gene is TRBV20-1, the J gene TRBJ2-1, with a weak D call TRBD2 (5 bases). This CDR3 comprises 15 residues. With 0 bases removed from V and 3 bases from J, the gap between germline ends came to 12 bases. Germline V gives CDR1 DFQATT, CDR2 SNEGSKA (reference sequence).

At least ten counts were recorded for this clonotype. This chain connects TRBV2 to TRBJ2-7, with TRBD1 identical over 7 bases. Trimming took 8 bases from V and 1 from J; bases not matched to a gene: 2. CDR1 is SNHLY and CDR2 is FYNNEI in the germline V gene. This CDR3 has 12 amino acids. For the CDR3, the DNA is TGTGCCAGCTACAGGGGATCCTACGAGCAGTACTTC. This sequence encodes CASYRGSYEQYF.

This sequence joins TRBV7-9 and TRBJ1-2; 7 bases line up with TRBD1. V lost 1 base to trimming and J lost 2 bases; unmatched junction nucleotides: 10. CDR1 and CDR2 (germline): SEHNR, FQNEAQ (reference sequence). The CDR3 is 17 amino acids. Here the CDR3 DNA reads TGTGCCAGCAGCTTAGTTCACCTCCGGGACAGCAACTATGGCTACACCTTC. Amino acids: CASSLVHLRDSNYGYTF.

At least ten counts were recorded for this clonotype. The chain combines TRBV6-2 or TRBV6-3 with TRBJ2-1; 9 nucleotides match TRBD2. Germline values: CDR1 MNHEY, CDR2 SVGEGT. Trimming took 2 bases from V and 6 from J; bases not matched to a gene: 5. This CDR3 has 15 residues. CDR3 sequence reads: CASSYPRLAANEQFF. CDR3 bases: TGTGCCAGCAGTTACCCTCGACTAGCGGCCAATGAGCAGTTCTTC.

In this sample, this clonotype turned up many times. The chain uses TRBV28 and TRBJ2-5; the D gene is possibly TRBD2 (6 bases). V was clipped by 5 bases and J by 3 bases, with 13 bases between them. The germline CDR1 and CDR2 sequences are MDHEN and SYDVKM. The CDR3 loop spans 14 amino acids. The CDR3 here is CASSQGLTKETQYF. The CDR3 DNA follows: TGTGCCAGCAGTCAGGGACTTACTAAAGAGACCCAGTACTTC.

This clonotype was seen at least ten times. The chain combines TRBV20-1 with TRBJ2-3; D tentatively fits TRBD1 or TRBD2 (5 bases each). In germline, CDR1 is DFQATT, CDR2 SNEGSKA (reference sequence). The CDR3 is made up of 14 amino acids. The germline V and J ends were trimmed by 2 bases and 2 bases, with 11 bases remaining between them. CDR3 sequence: CSARLGGSTDTQYF. DNA of the CDR3: TGCAGTGCTAGACTTGGGGGTTCCACAGATACGCAGTATTTT.

This clonotype appeared a few times. V gene TRBV7-6 combines with J gene TRBJ2-2; TRBD1 agrees at 7 bases. Germline V gives CDR1 SGHVS, CDR2 FNYEAQ. V was pared by 5 bases and J by 7 bases, with 4 bases of the junction left unmatched. This CDR3 region has 13 residues. The CDR3 protein is CASSKQGHGELFF. CDR3 bases: TGTGCCAGCAGCAAACAGGGGCACGGGGAGCTGTTTTTT. The variable domain in full, completed from reference TRBV7-6 and TRBJ2-2, reads GAGVSQSPRYKVTKRGQDVALRCDPISGHVSLYWYRQALGQGPEFLTYFNYEAQQDKSGLPNDRFSAERPEGSISTLTIQRTEQRDSAMYRCASSKQGHGELFFGEGSRLTVL.

This clonotype was found many times. The J gene is TRBJ2-1, the V gene TRBV11-3; TRBD2 matches 7 bases. Germline-derived CDR1 and CDR2 are SGHNT and YENEEA. Trimming at V came to 6 bases and at J to 1 base, leaving 6 bases not matched to a gene. The length of the CDR3 is 15 residues. CDR3 region: CASSSREGSYNEQFF. DNA of the CDR3: TGTGCCAGCAGTTCGAGGGAGGGGTCCTACAATGAGCAGTTCTTC.

This clonotype was counted at least ten times. The rearrangement joins TRBV3-1 to TRBJ1-1; D unclear. Germline CDR1 is LGHDT and CDR2 is YNNKEL (reference sequence). This CDR3 spans 13 amino acids. Trimming pared 5 bases from V and 3 bases from J, leaving 10 bases between. The CDR3 here is CASSETTDTEAFF. The DNA of the CDR3 is TGTGCCAGCAGCGAAACTACGGACACTGAAGCTTTCTTT.

The chain is built from TRBV5-1 and TRBJ2-2; 13 bases are shared with TRBD2. The germline gives CDR1 SGHRS, CDR2 YFSETQ. V dropped 7 bases and J dropped 7; count of bases not matched to a gene: 13. CDR3 length equals 17 residues. The CDR3 loop reads CASRSTLAGGPVGELFF. The DNA for the CDR3 is TGCGCCAGCCGCAGCACACTAGCGGGGGGGCCTGTCGGGGAGCTGTTTTTT.

This clonotype has at least ten counts. The genes are TRBV11-2 and TRBJ2-5; a weak D match, TRBD1 (5 bases). This CDR3 is built from 12 residues. Germline V gives CDR1 SGHAT, CDR2 FQNNGV. Trimming pared 5 bases from V and 9 bases from J, leaving 13 bases between. The CDR3 DNA follows: TGTGCCAGCAGCACACCCCCAGGGCCCCAGTACTTC. Its translation is CASSTPPGPQYF. The full variable domain, completed using reference TRBV11-2 and TRBJ2-5, is EAGVAQSPRYKIIEKRQSVAFWCNPISGHATLYWYQQILGQGPKLLIQFQNNGVVDDSQLPKDRFSAERLKGVDSTLKIQPAKLEDSAVYLCASSTPPGPQYFGPGTRLLVL.

The table lists this clonotype with many counts. The chain links TRBV20-1 to TRBJ2-7; 12 nucleotides agree with TRBD1. CDR1 and CDR2 (germline): DFQATT, SNEGSKA (reference sequence). With V trimmed by 4 bases and J by 3 bases, 4 bases remained unmatched. This CDR3 comprises 14 residues. The CDR3 spells CSATGQGADYEQYF. CDR3 DNA: TGCAGTGCTACGGGACAGGGGGCCGACTACGAGCAGTACTTC.